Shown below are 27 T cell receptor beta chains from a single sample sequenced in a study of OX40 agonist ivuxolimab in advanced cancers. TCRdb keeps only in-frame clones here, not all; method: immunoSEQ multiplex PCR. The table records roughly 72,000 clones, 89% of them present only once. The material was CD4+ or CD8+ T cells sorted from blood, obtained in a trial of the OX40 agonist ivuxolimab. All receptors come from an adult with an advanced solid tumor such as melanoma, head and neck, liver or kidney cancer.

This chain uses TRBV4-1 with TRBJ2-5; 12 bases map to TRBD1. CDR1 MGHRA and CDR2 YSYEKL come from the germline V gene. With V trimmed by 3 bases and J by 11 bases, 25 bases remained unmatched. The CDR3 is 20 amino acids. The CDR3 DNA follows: TGCGCCAGCAGCCAGAGGATCCGGGACAGGGGGCGTCAAAGTCCGGGGGAGCAGTACTTC. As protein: CASSQRIRDRGRQSPGEQYF.

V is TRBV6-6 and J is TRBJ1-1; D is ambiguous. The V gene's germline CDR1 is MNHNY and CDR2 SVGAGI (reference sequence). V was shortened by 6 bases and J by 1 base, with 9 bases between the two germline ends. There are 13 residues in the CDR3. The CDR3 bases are TGTGCCAGCAGCCTGGCGGCGAACACTGAAGCTTTCTTT. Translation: CASSLAANTEAFF.

CDR3 residues: CASSLGQGHPEAFF. For the CDR3, the DNA is TGCGCCAGCAGCTTGGGACAGGGGCACCCCGAAGCTTTCTTT. The genes are TRBV5-1 and TRBJ1-1; TRBD1 matches 8 bases. Germline CDR1 reads SGHRS; CDR2 reads YFSETQ. V shed 0 bases, J shed 8 bases, and the junction held 6 bases outside the gene matches. This CDR3 region has 14 residues.

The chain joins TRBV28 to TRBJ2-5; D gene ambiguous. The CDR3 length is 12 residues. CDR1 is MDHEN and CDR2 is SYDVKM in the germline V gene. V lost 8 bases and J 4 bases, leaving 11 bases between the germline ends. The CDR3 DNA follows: TGTGCCAGCCTCAGGCAAGGAGAGACCCAGTACTTC. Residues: CASLRQGETQYF.

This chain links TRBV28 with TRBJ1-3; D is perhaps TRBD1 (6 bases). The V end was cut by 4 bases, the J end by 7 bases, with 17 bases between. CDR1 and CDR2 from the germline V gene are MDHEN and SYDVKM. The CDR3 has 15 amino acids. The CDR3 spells CASSSPRRGGNTIYF. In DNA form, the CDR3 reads TGTGCCAGCAGTTCCCCTCGCAGGGGTGGGAACACCATATATTTT.

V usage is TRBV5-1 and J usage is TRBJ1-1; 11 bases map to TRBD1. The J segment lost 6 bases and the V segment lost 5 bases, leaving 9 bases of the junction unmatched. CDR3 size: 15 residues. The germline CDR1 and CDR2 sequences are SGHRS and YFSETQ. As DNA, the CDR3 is TGCGCCAGCAGACAGGACAGGGGGCGCGTGGCTGAAGCTTTCTTT. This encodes CASRQDRGRVAEAFF.

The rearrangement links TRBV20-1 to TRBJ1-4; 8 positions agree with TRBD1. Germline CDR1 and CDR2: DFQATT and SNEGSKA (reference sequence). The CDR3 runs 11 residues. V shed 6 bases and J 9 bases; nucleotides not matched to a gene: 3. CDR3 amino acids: CSARTGKKLFF. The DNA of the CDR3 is TGCAGTGCGCGGACAGGGAAAAAACTGTTTTTT.

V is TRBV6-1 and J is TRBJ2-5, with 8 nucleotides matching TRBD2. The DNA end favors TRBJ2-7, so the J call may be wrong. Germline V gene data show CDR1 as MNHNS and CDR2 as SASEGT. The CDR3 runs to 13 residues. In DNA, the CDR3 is TGTGCCAGCAGACCAGCGGGGGCCTACGAGCAGTACTTC. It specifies CASRPAGAYEQYF.

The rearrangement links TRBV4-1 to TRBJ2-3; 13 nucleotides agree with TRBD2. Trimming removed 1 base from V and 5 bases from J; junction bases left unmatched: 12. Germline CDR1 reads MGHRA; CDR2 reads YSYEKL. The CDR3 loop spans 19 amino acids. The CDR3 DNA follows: TGCGCCAGCAGCCAAGGGGGCCAGGGACTAGCGGGGAGGGGAGATACGCAGTATTTT. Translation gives CASSQGGQGLAGRGDTQYF.

This chain's CDR3 is CASSLSGGNFNEQFF. The CDR3 region has the DNA TGTGCCAGCTCACTCTCGGGGGGCAACTTCAATGAGCAGTTCTTC. V usage is TRBV18 and J usage is TRBJ2-1, with D possibly matching TRBD2 (7 bases). Looked up from germline, CDR1 is KGHSH and CDR2 is LQKENI. V was cut by 4 bases and J by 6 bases, with 16 bases left in between. The CDR3 length is 15 residues. The entire variable domain, with the rest obtained from reference TRBV18 and TRBJ2-1, is as follows: NAGVMQNPRHLVRRRGQEARLRCSPMKGHSHVYWYRQLPEEGLKFMVYLQKENIIDESGMPKERFSAEFPKEGPSILRIQQVVRGDSAAYFCASSLSGGNFNEQFFGPGTRLTVL.

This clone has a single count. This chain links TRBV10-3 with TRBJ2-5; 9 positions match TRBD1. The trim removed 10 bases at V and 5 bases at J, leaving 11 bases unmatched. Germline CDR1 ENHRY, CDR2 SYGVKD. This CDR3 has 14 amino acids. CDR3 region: CASTGGSAGETQYF. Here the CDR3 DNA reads TGTGCCAGCACAGGGGGCTCTGCCGGGGAGACCCAGTACTTC.

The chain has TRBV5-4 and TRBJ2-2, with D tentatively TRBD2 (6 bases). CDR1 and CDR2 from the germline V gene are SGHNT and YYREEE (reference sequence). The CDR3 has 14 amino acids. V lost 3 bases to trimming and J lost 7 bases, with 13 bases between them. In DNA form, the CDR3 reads TGTGCCAGCAGCTGGACTACCGACTTCGGGGAGCTGTTTTTT. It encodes CASSWTTDFGELFF.

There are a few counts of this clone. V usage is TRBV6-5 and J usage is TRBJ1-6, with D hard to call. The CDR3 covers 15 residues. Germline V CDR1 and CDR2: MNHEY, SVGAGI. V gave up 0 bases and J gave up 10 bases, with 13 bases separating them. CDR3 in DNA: TGTGCCAGCAGTTACTCGATAACCCAGAGGTCACCCCTCCACTTT. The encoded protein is CASSYSITQRSPLHF.

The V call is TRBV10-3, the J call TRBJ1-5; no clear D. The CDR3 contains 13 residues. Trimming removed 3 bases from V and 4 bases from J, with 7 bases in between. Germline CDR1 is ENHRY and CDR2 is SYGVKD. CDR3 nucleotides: TGTGCCATCAGTGATTTATCGAATCAGCCCCAGCATTTT. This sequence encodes CAISDLSNQPQHF.

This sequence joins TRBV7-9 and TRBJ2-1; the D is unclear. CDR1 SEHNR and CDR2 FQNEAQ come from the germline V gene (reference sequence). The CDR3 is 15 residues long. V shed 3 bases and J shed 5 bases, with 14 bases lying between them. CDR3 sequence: CASSLSPAEHNEQFF. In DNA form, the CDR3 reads TGTGCCAGCAGCTTGTCCCCGGCAGAACACAATGAGCAGTTCTTC.

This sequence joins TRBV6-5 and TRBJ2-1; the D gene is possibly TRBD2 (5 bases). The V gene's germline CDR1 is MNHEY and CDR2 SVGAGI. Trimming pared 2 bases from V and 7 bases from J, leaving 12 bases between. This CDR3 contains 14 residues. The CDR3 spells CASSYLTSLNEQFF. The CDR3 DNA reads TGTGCCAGCAGTTACCTTACTAGTTTAAATGAGCAGTTCTTC.

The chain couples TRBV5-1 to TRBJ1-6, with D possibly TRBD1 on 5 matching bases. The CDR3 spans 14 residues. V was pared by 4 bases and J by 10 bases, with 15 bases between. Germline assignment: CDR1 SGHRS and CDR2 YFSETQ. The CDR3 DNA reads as TGCGCCAGCAGCGCGGGAGAGCGGGGGTCACCCCTCCACTTT. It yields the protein CASSAGERGSPLHF.

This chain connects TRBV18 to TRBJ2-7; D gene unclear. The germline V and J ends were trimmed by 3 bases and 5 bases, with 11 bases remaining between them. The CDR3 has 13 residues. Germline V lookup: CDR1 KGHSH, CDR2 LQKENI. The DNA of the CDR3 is TGTGCCAGCTCACCGTCCATCGACCACGAGCAGTACTTC. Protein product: CASSPSIDHEQYF.

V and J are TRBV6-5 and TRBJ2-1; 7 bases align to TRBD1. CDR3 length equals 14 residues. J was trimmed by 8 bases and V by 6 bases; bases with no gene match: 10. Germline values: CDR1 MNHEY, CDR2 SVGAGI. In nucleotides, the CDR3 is TGTGCCAGCAGCGACAGGGCTGGTTATCATGAGCAGTTCTTC. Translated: CASSDRAGYHEQFF.

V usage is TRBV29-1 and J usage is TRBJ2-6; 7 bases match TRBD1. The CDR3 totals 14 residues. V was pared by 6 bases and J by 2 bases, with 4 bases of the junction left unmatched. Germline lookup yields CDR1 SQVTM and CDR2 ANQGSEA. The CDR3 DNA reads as TGCAGCGTCCATGACAGGGCTGGGGCCAACGTCCTGACTTTC. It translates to CSVHDRAGANVLTF.

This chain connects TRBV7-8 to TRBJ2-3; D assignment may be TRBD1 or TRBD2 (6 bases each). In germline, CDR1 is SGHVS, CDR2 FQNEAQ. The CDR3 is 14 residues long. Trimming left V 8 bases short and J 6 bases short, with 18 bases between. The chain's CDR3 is CASGPRGRKDTQYF. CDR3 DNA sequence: TGTGCCAGCGGCCCTCGGGGGCGTAAGGATACGCAGTATTTT. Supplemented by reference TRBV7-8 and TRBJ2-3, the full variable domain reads GAGVSQSPRYKVAKRGQDVALRCDPISGHVSLFWYQQALGQGPEFLTYFQNEAQLDKSGLPSDRFFAERPEGSVSTLKIQRTQQEDSAVYLCASGPRGRKDTQYFGPGTRLTVL.

The CDR3, as DNA: TGTGCCAGCAGTGCCCTCTACGAGCAGTACTTC. Its protein product is CASSALYEQYF. The chain joins TRBV2 to TRBJ2-7; D call uncertain. Trimming stripped 4 bases from V and 3 bases from J, with 4 bases between. The length of the CDR3 is 11 residues. The germline V gene encodes CDR1 SNHLY and CDR2 FYNNEI.

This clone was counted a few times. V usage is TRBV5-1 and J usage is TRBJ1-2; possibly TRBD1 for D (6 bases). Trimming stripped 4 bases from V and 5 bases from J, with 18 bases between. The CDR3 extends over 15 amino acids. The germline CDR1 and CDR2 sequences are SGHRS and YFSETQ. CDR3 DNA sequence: TGCGCCAGCAGCCAGCAGGGGACAACGCTATATGGCTACACCTTC. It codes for CASSQQGTTLYGYTF.

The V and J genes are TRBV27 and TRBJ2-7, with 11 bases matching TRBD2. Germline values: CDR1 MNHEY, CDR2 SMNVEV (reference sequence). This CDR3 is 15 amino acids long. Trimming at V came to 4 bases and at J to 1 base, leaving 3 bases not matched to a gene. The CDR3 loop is CASSWGTSGSYEQYF. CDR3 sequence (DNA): TGTGCCAGCAGTTGGGGGACTAGCGGTTCCTACGAGCAGTACTTC.

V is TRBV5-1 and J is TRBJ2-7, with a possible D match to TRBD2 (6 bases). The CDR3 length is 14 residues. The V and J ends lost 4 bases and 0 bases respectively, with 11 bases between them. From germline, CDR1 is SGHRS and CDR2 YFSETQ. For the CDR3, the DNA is TGCGCCAGCAGCCTTGCGCGGGGCTCCTACGAGCAGTACTTC. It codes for CASSLARGSYEQYF. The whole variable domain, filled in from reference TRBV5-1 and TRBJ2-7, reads KAGVTQTPRYLIKTRGQQVTLSCSPISGHRSVSWYQQTPGQGLQFLFEYFSETQRNKGNFPGRFSGRQFSNSRSEMNVSTLELGDSALYLCASSLARGSYEQYFGPGTRLTVT.

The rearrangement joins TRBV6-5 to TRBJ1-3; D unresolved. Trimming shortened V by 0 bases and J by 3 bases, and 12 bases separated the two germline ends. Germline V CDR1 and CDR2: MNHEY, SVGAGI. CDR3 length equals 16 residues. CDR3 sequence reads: CASSYSTDYIGNTIYF. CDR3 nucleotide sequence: TGTGCCAGCAGTTACTCGACGGACTACATTGGAAACACCATATATTTT.

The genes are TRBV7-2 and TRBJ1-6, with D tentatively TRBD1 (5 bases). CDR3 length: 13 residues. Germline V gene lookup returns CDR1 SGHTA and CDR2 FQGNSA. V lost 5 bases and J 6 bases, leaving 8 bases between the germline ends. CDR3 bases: TGTGCCAGCAGCCCCGGGGGTAATTCACCCCTCCACTTT. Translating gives CASSPGGNSPLHF. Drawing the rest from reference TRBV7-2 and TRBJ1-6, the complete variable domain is GAGVSQSPSNKVTEKGKDVELRCDPISGHTALYWYRQSLGQGLEFLIYFQGNSAPDKSGLPSDRFSAERTGGSVSTLTIQRTQQEDSAVYLCASSPGGNSPLHFGNGTRLTVT.